The rows below give T cell receptor beta chains drawn from one sample of a study of shared clonotypes between healthy human individuals. Libraries were prepared by immunoSEQ multiplex PCR; TCRdb keeps only in-frame clonotypes and omits some of them. This table has over 2 million clones, 85% to 95% appearing once. The sample taken for sequencing was naive CD4+ T cells from PBMCs. The receptors here all came from a man aged 18 to 35 in good health. Some clones in this sample may be carry-over from other donors' samples. Each CDR3 is given with its conserved first and last residue. The D gene is left open where the match is weak. The size entry is marked missing in some rows and otherwise reads once, few, many or a size class.

abundance: -; j_gene: TRBJ2-7; v_gene: TRBV7-2; d_gene: -; CDR3aa: CASSLAPTLEQYF; CDR3nt: TGTGCCAGCAGCTTAGCCCCCACCCTCGAGCAGTACTTC
abundance: -; j_gene: TRBJ2-7; v_gene: TRBV25-1; d_gene: -; CDR3aa: CASSPGTLTTYEQYF; CDR3nt: TGTGCCAGCAGCCCCGGGACACTGACTACCTACGAGCAGTACTTC
abundance: once; j_gene: TRBJ2-7; v_gene: TRBV5-6; d_gene: TRBD1; CDR3aa: CASSPIGTGYEQYF; CDR3nt: TGTGCCAGCAGCCCCATCGGGACAGGCTACGAGCAGTACTTC
abundance: -; j_gene: TRBJ1-2; v_gene: TRBV6-6; d_gene: TRBD1; CDR3aa: CASSYSGTGGADGYTF; CDR3nt: TGTGCCAGCAGTTACTCGGGGACAGGGGGCGCAGATGGCTACACCTTC
abundance: -; j_gene: TRBJ1-2; v_gene: TRBV2; d_gene: -; CDR3aa: CASRMGAGGYTF; CDR3nt: TGTGCCAGCAGAATGGGGGCCGGTGGCTACACCTTC
abundance: -; j_gene: TRBJ2-7; v_gene: TRBV5-4; d_gene: -; CDR3aa: CASSFLGALSYEQYF; CDR3nt: TGTGCCAGCAGCTTCTTAGGGGCCCTGTCCTACGAGCAGTACTTC
abundance: once; j_gene: TRBJ2-7; v_gene: TRBV27; d_gene: -; CDR3aa: CASSRPTGHTGRGAYEQYF; CDR3nt: TGTGCCAGCAGTCGCCCGACAGGGCACACCGGGAGGGGAGCCTACGAGCAGTACTTC
abundance: -; j_gene: TRBJ2-1; v_gene: TRBV5-1; d_gene: -; CDR3aa: CASSLGGRPYNEQFF; CDR3nt: TGCGCCAGCAGCTTGGGTGGCAGGCCTTACAATGAGCAGTTCTTC
abundance: -; j_gene: TRBJ2-5; v_gene: TRBV9; d_gene: TRBD2; CDR3aa: CASSWGASGRARETQYF; CDR3nt: TGTGCCAGCAGCTGGGGGGCTAGCGGGAGGGCGAGGGAGACCCAGTACTTC
abundance: -; j_gene: TRBJ2-7; v_gene: TRBV14; d_gene: TRBD2; CDR3aa: CASTKYLPLAGEGYEQYF; CDR3nt: TGTGCCAGCACTAAATACCTCCCACTAGCGGGAGAGGGGTACGAGCAGTACTTC
abundance: -; j_gene: TRBJ1-4; v_gene: TRBV15; d_gene: -; CDR3aa: CATSSNGGAGFTNEKLFF; CDR3nt: TGTGCCACCAGCAGCAACGGGGGGGCGGGTTTCACTAATGAAAAACTGTTTTTT
abundance: -; j_gene: TRBJ2-7; v_gene: TRBV30; d_gene: -; CDR3aa: CAWDYGAYYEQYF; CDR3nt: TGTGCCTGGGATTACGGGGCTTATTACGAGCAGTACTTC
abundance: once; j_gene: TRBJ2-1; v_gene: TRBV28; d_gene: TRBD1; CDR3aa: CASRGQGHSSYNEQFF; CDR3nt: TGTGCCAGCAGAGGACAGGGTCACAGCTCCTACAATGAGCAGTTCTTC
abundance: -; j_gene: TRBJ1-5; v_gene: TRBV19; d_gene: -; CDR3aa: CASSLPQVSPSDQPQHF; CDR3nt: TGTGCCAGTAGTCTACCACAGGTCTCTCCTTCCGACCAGCCCCAGCATTTT
abundance: once; j_gene: TRBJ1-4; v_gene: TRBV25-1; d_gene: -; CDR3aa: CATKGDPATNEKLFF; CDR3nt: TGTGCCACCAAGGGGGACCCTGCAACTAATGAAAAACTGTTTTTT
abundance: once; j_gene: TRBJ2-3; v_gene: TRBV11-2; d_gene: TRBD1; CDR3aa: CASSGGTGADTQYF; CDR3nt: TGTGCCAGCAGCGGAGGGACAGGGGCAGATACGCAGTATTTT
abundance: once; j_gene: TRBJ2-4; v_gene: TRBV5-1; d_gene: -; CDR3aa: CASSLLSIGARGNIQYF; CDR3nt: TGCGCCAGCAGCCTACTCTCTATCGGGGCAAGGGGAAACATTCAGTACTTC
abundance: -; j_gene: TRBJ2-7; v_gene: TRBV20-1; d_gene: -; CDR3aa: CSASEGNEQYF; CDR3nt: TGCAGTGCTAGTGAGGGGAACGAGCAGTACTTC
abundance: once; j_gene: TRBJ2-2; v_gene: TRBV7-5; d_gene: -; CDR3aa: CVRSCRTRDRYRELFF; CDR3nt: TGTGTCAGAAGCTGCAGGACGCGGGACAGGTACCGGGAGCTGTTTTTT
abundance: -; j_gene: TRBJ1-4; v_gene: TRBV6-1; d_gene: -; CDR3aa: CASSVLGLGVANEKLFF; CDR3nt: TGTGCCAGCAGTGTACTGGGTTTGGGGGTGGCTAATGAAAAACTGTTTTTT
abundance: -; j_gene: TRBJ2-1; v_gene: TRBV29-1; d_gene: -; CDR3aa: CSVVSPRGTFYNEQFF; CDR3nt: TGCAGCGTTGTTTCCCCAAGGGGGACTTTCTACAATGAGCAGTTCTTC
abundance: -; j_gene: TRBJ2-5; v_gene: TRBV19; d_gene: TRBD2; CDR3aa: CASSGGTRGFQETQYF; CDR3nt: TGTGCCAGTAGTGGAGGGACTAGGGGATTCCAAGAGACCCAGTACTTC
abundance: once; j_gene: TRBJ2-3; v_gene: TRBV10-3; d_gene: -; CDR3aa: CAISPGPTDTQYF; CDR3nt: TGTGCCATCAGCCCCGGGCCGACAGATACGCAGTATTTT
abundance: once; j_gene: TRBJ1-3; v_gene: TRBV6-5; d_gene: -; CDR3aa: CASSYGRVGNTIYF; CDR3nt: TGTGCCAGCAGTTACGGCAGGGTGGGAAACACCATATATTTT
abundance: -; j_gene: TRBJ2-7; v_gene: TRBV27; d_gene: -; CDR3aa: CASYEQYF; CDR3nt: TGTGCCAGCTACGAGCAGTACTTC
abundance: -; j_gene: TRBJ1-4; v_gene: TRBV19; d_gene: -; CDR3aa: CASSMTLAAEKLFF; CDR3nt: TGTGCCAGTAGTATGACACTAGCGGCCGAAAAACTGTTTTTT
abundance: once; j_gene: TRBJ2-1; v_gene: TRBV7-2; d_gene: TRBD2; CDR3aa: CASSRAGAARINEQFF; CDR3nt: TGTGCCAGCAGCCGAGCGGGGGCCGCTCGTATTAATGAGCAGTTCTTC
abundance: -; j_gene: TRBJ1-2; v_gene: TRBV2; d_gene: -; CDR3aa: CASPTAGDSYTF; CDR3nt: TGTGCCAGCCCGACCGCGGGGGATAGCTACACCTTC
abundance: few; j_gene: TRBJ2-2; v_gene: TRBV6-5; d_gene: -; CDR3aa: CASSYTHNTGELFF; CDR3nt: TGTGCCAGCAGTTACACGCACAACACCGGGGAGCTGTTTTTT
abundance: -; j_gene: TRBJ2-1; v_gene: TRBV30; d_gene: -; CDR3aa: CAWRPRFPSVGNEQFF; CDR3nt: TGTGCCTGGAGGCCTCGGTTCCCTTCGGTGGGCAATGAGCAGTTCTTC
abundance: -; j_gene: TRBJ1-3; v_gene: TRBV14; d_gene: -; CDR3aa: CASSQMNTGNTIYF; CDR3nt: TGTGCCAGCAGCCAAATGAACACTGGAAACACCATATATTTT
abundance: -; j_gene: TRBJ1-5; v_gene: TRBV6-6; d_gene: -; CDR3aa: CASTRGAGSVNQPQHF; CDR3nt: TGTGCCAGCACTCGAGGGGCAGGGTCAGTCAATCAGCCCCAGCATTTT
abundance: -; j_gene: TRBJ1-3; v_gene: TRBV7-2; d_gene: -; CDR3aa: CASTQHIQGTGNTIYF; CDR3nt: TGTGCCAGCACTCAACACATACAGGGTACTGGAAACACCATATATTTT
abundance: -; j_gene: TRBJ2-7; v_gene: TRBV7-3; d_gene: TRBD1; CDR3aa: CASSSRQGATYEQYF; CDR3nt: TGTGCCAGCAGCTCGAGACAGGGGGCTACCTACGAGCAGTACTTC
abundance: -; j_gene: TRBJ2-3; v_gene: TRBV25-1; d_gene: TRBD2; CDR3aa: CASSSSGRATDTQYF; CDR3nt: TGTGCCAGCTCTTCTAGCGGGAGGGCCACAGATACGCAGTATTTT
abundance: -; j_gene: TRBJ2-7; v_gene: TRBV7-9; d_gene: -; CDR3aa: CASSLVSYEQYF; CDR3nt: TGTGCCAGCAGCTTAGTGTCGTACGAGCAGTACTTC
abundance: few; j_gene: TRBJ1-2; v_gene: TRBV18; d_gene: -; CDR3aa: CASSRGQGDGYTF; CDR3nt: TGTGCCAGCTCGCGCGGGCAGGGCGATGGCTACACCTTC
abundance: -; j_gene: TRBJ2-1; v_gene: TRBV5-6; d_gene: -; CDR3aa: CASSLEGEGHYNEQFF; CDR3nt: TGTGCCAGCAGCTTGGAAGGGGAGGGACACTACAATGAGCAGTTCTTC
abundance: -; j_gene: TRBJ2-7; v_gene: TRBV7-9; d_gene: TRBD1; CDR3aa: CASSWGQGTDEQYF; CDR3nt: TGTGCCAGCAGCTGGGGACAGGGGACCGACGAGCAGTACTTC
abundance: -; j_gene: TRBJ1-2; v_gene: TRBV28; d_gene: -; CDR3aa: CASSPRNYGYTF; CDR3nt: TGTGCCAGCAGTCCTCGTAACTATGGCTACACCTTC
abundance: -; j_gene: TRBJ1-5; v_gene: TRBV16; d_gene: -; CDR3aa: CASSQSRGNNQPQHF; CDR3nt: TGTGCCAGCAGCCAATCCCGGGGAAACAATCAGCCCCAGCATTTT
abundance: -; j_gene: TRBJ2-2; v_gene: TRBV7-3; d_gene: -; CDR3aa: CASSLFGANTGELFF; CDR3nt: TGTGCCAGCAGCTTATTTGGAGCGAACACCGGGGAGCTGTTTTTT
abundance: once; j_gene: TRBJ1-3; v_gene: TRBV15; d_gene: -; CDR3aa: CATSIGVSGNTIYF; CDR3nt: TGTGCCACCAGCATTGGAGTCTCTGGAAACACCATATATTTT
abundance: -; j_gene: TRBJ2-2; v_gene: TRBV5-4; d_gene: TRBD2; CDR3aa: CASSSKSSGSGYTGELFF; CDR3nt: TGTGCCAGCAGCTCCAAGTCAAGCGGGAGTGGATACACCGGGGAGCTGTTTTTT
abundance: -; j_gene: TRBJ2-1; v_gene: TRBV7-2; d_gene: -; CDR3aa: CASTEGRVYNEQFF; CDR3nt: TGTGCCAGCACTGAGGGCCGGGTGTACAATGAGCAGTTCTTC
abundance: -; j_gene: TRBJ2-5; v_gene: TRBV6-6; d_gene: TRBD1; CDR3aa: CASSYGGTGRLETQYF; CDR3nt: TGTGCCAGCAGTTACGGGGGGACAGGGCGTTTGGAGACCCAGTACTTC
abundance: -; j_gene: TRBJ2-1; v_gene: TRBV19; d_gene: TRBD1; CDR3aa: CASRITGTGGFGEQFF; CDR3nt: TGTGCCAGTAGGATCACCGGGACAGGGGGTTTCGGTGAGCAGTTCTTC
abundance: -; j_gene: TRBJ2-2; v_gene: TRBV9; d_gene: -; CDR3aa: CASSVGGAGTGELFF; CDR3nt: TGTGCCAGCAGCGTAGGGGGTGCGGGCACCGGGGAGCTGTTTTTT
abundance: -; j_gene: TRBJ1-1; v_gene: TRBV7-2; d_gene: -; CDR3aa: CASSLVLNTEAFF; CDR3nt: TGTGCCAGCAGCTTAGTCCTAAACACTGAAGCTTTCTTT
abundance: -; j_gene: TRBJ2-4; v_gene: TRBV5-3; d_gene: -; CDR3aa: CARSLGAKNIQYF; CDR3nt: TGTGCCAGAAGCTTGGGGGCCAAAAACATTCAGTACTTC
abundance: -; j_gene: TRBJ2-3; v_gene: TRBV7-9; d_gene: TRBD2; CDR3aa: CASRGVAGTDTQYF; CDR3nt: TGTGCCAGCAGGGGGGTAGCGGGAACAGATACGCAGTATTTT
abundance: -; j_gene: TRBJ2-7; v_gene: TRBV28; d_gene: -; CDR3aa: CASSLGRAYEQYF; CDR3nt: TGTGCCAGCAGCCTGGGACGGGCCTACGAGCAGTACTTC
abundance: few; j_gene: TRBJ1-5; v_gene: TRBV16; d_gene: -; CDR3aa: CASSQSEVQPQHF; CDR3nt: TGTGCCAGCAGCCAATCGGAAGTGCAGCCCCAGCATTTT
abundance: -; j_gene: TRBJ1-4; v_gene: TRBV15; d_gene: -; CDR3aa: CATSRGGEKLFF; CDR3nt: TGTGCCACCAGCAGAGGAGGTGAAAAACTGTTTTTT
abundance: -; j_gene: TRBJ2-2; v_gene: TRBV18; d_gene: -; CDR3aa: CASSPYTAQTRTGELFF; CDR3nt: TGTGCCAGCTCACCATACACGGCACAGACGAGGACCGGGGAGCTGTTTTTT